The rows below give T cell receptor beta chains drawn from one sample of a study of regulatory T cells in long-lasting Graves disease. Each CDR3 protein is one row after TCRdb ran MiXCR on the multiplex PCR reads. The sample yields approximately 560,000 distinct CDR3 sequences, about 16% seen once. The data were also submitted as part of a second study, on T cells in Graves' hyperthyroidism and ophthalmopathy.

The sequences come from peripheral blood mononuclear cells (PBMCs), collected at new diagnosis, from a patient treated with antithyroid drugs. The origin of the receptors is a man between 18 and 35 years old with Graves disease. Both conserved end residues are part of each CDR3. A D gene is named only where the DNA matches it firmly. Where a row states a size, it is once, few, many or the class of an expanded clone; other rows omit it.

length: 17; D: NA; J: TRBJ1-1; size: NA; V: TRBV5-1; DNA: TGCGCCAGCTCTGCTCCGGCCGGGTGGGGGGCTGGCTCTGAAGCTTTCTTT; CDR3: CASSAPAGWGAGSEAFF
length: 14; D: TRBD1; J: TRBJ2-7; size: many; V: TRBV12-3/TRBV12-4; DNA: TGTGCCAGCAGTTTAGGTCCAGGGGGCTACGAGCAGTACTTC; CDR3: CASSLGPGGYEQYF
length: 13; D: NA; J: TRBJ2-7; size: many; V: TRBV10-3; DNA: TGTGCCATCAGTGATTTGGAGGCCTACGAGCAGTACTTC; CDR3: CAISDLEAYEQYF
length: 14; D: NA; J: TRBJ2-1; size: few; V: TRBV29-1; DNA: TGCAGCGTTGATAGGGGACAAAACCAAAATGAGCAGTTCTTC; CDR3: CSVDRGQNQNEQFF
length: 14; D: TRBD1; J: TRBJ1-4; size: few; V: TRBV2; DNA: TGTGCCAGCAGGATGGGACAGGGGTTTGAAAAACTGTTTTTT; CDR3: CASRMGQGFEKLFF
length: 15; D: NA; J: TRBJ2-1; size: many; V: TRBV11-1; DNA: TGTGCCAGCAGCTCCCAAGGACGGACCCTCGGTGAGCAGTTCTTC; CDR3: CASSSQGRTLGEQFF
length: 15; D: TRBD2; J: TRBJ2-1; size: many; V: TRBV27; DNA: TGTGCCAGCAGTCTGCTTGCGGGAGTACACAATGAGCAGTTCTTC; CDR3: CASSLLAGVHNEQFF
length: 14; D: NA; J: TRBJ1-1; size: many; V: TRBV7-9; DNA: TGTGCCAGCAGCTTTACCACACTGAACACTGAAGCTTTCTTT; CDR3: CASSFTTLNTEAFF
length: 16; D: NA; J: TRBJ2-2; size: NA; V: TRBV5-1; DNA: TGCGCCAGCAGCTTGACAGGGTTCGCGAACACCGGGGAGCTGCTTTTT; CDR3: CASSLTGFANTGELLF
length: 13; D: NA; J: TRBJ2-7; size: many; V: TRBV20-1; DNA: TGCAGTGCTAGAGGGACAGCCTCCTACGAGCAGTACTTC; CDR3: CSARGTASYEQYF
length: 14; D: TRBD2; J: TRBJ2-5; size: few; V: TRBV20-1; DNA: TGCAGTGCTTCACTAGCGGGAGGGATAGAGACCCAGTACTTC; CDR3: CSASLAGGIETQYF
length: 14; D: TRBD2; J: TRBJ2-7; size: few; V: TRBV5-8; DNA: TGTGCCAGCAGCTTGTGGCGGGAGGGCCACGAGCAGTACTTC; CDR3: CASSLWREGHEQYF
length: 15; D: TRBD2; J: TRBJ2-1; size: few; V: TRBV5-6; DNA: TGTGCCAGCAGCTTGGAAGCGGGAGTAGGGGATGAGCAGTTCTTC; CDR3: CASSLEAGVGDEQFF
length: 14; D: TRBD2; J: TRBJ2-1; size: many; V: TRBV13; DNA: TGTGCCAGCAGCTTGCTAGCGGCCTACAATGAGCAGTTCTTC; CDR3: CASSLLAAYNEQFF
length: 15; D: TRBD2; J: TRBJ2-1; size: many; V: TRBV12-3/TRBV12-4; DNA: TGTGCCAGCAGCCCTACAGGTAGCGGGAGTTGGGAGCAGTTCTTC; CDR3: CASSPTGSGSWEQFF
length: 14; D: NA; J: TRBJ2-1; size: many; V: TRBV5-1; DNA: TGCGCCAGCAGCTTGGCCCTACCAGACAATGAGCAGTTCTTC; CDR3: CASSLALPDNEQFF
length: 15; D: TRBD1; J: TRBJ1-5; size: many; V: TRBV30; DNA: TGTGCCTGGAGTGTGGGGGGACAGGGAAATCAGCCCCAGCATTTT; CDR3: CAWSVGGQGNQPQHF
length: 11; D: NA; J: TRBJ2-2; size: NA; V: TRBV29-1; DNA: TGCAGCGTTGTTTCGGGCGGGGAGCTGTTTTTT; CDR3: CSVVSGGELFF
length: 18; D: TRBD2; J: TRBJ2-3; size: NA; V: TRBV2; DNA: TGTGCCAGCAGTTCGTTGGGACTAGCGGGAGAATTGTCAGATACGCAGTATTTT; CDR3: CASSSLGLAGELSDTQYF
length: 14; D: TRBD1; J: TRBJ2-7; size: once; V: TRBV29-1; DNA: TGCAGCGTTCTGAACCGGGACAGGGGGTACGAGCAGTACTTC; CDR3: CSVLNRDRGYEQYF